Below, one T cell receptor (beta chain) is given with its context. Its antigen is not known. Germline V gene data show CDR1 as DFQATT and CDR2 as SNEGSKA (reference sequence). The V and J ends lost 6 bases and 1 base respectively, with 9 bases between them. This CDR3 region has 12 residues. With a J-beta primer mix and a sample-barcoded 5' primer, a second PCR ran about 6 to 11 cycles. Samples each returned at least 3 million CDR3-containing paired-end reads. TCRdb passed the 5' RACE reads through MiXCR, listing each CDR3 protein once. Of 800,000 to 950,000 distinct CDR3 sequences in the sample, roughly 35% were seen once. These data originate in a study of blood T cells in healthy people across ages. General study points: Correlation between TCR beta diversity and naive T cell percentage was strong. Diversity figures based on one million T cells were deemed too low. Older age went with lower TCR beta diversity per million T cells, in a roughly linear way.

Input material: blood. V is TRBV20-1 and J is TRBJ1-1; no clear D. This TCR was sampled from a man aged 18-30 years in good health. In nucleotides, the CDR3 is TGCAGTGCCCTATACCAGAACACTGAAGCTTTCTTT. It yields the protein CSALYQNTEAFF.